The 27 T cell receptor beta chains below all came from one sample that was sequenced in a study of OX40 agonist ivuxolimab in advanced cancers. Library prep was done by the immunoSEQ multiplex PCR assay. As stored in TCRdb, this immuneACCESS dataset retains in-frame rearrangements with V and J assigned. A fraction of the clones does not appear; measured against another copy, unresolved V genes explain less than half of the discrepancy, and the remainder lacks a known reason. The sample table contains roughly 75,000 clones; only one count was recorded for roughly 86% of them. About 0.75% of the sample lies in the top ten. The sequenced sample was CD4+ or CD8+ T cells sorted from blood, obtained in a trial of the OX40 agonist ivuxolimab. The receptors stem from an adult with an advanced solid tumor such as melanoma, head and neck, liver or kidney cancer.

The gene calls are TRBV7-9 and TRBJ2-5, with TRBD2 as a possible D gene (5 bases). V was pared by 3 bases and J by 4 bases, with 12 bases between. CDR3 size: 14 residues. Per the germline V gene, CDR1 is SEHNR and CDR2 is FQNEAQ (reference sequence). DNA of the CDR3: TGTGCCAGCAGCTTTGGGAGCGGCCTAGAGACCCAGTACTTC. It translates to CASSFGSGLETQYF.

CDR3 region: CASSLGENEKLFF. The CDR3 nucleotides are TGTGCCAGCAGCTTAGGAGAGAATGAAAAACTGTTTTTT. The chain employs TRBV11-2 and TRBJ1-4, with no clear D. Trimming removed 1 base at V and 5 bases at J, with 5 bases between. Germline CDR1 reads SGHAT; CDR2 reads FQNNGV. The CDR3 sequence is 13 residues long.

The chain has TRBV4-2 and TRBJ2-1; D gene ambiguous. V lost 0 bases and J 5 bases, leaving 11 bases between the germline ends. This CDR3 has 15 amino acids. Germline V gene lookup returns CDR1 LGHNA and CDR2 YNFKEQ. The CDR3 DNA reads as TGTGCCAGCAGCCAAGATCGTGGGATCCACAATGAGCAGTTCTTC. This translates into CASSQDRGIHNEQFF.

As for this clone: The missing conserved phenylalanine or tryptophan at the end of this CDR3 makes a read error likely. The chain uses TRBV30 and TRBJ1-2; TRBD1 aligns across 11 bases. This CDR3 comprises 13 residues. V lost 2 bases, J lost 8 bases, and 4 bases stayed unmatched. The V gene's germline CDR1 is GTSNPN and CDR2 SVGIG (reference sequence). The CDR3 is CAWSPGQGVGYTL. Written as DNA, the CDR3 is TGTGCCTGGAGTCCGGGACAGGGGGTAGGCTACACCCTC.

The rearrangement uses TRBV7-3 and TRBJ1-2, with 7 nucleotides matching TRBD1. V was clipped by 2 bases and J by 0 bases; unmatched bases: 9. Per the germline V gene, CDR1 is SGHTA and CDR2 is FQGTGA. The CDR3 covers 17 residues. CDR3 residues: CASSLAGRGRTNYGYTF. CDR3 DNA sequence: TGTGCCAGCAGCTTAGCGGGGAGGGGGCGAACTAACTATGGCTACACCTTC.

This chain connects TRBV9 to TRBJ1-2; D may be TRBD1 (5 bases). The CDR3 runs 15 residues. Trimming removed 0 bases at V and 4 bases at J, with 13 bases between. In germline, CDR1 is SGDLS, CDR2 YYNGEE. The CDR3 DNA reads TGTGCCAGCAGCGTAGTGGGGGAAGGAAGCTATGGCTACACCTTC. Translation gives CASSVVGEGSYGYTF.

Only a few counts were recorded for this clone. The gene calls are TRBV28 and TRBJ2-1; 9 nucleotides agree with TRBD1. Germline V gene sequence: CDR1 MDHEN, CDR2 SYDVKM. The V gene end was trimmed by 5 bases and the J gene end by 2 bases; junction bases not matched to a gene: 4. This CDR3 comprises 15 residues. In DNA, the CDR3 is TGTGCCAGCAGTGTCCGGACAGGGGCCTACAATGAGCAGTTCTTC. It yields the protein CASSVRTGAYNEQFF.

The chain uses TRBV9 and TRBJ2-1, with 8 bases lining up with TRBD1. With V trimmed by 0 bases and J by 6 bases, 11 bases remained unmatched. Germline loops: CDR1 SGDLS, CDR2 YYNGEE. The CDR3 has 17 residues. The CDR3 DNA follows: TGTGCCAGCAGCGTAGCTACGGGCAGGGGGCTCGGCAATGAGCAGTTCTTC. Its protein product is CASSVATGRGLGNEQFF.

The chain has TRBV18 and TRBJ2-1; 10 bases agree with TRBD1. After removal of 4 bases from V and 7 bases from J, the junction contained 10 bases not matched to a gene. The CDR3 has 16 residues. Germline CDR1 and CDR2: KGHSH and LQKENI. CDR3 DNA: TGTGCCAGCTCACGAACCGGGACAGGGGTTGAGAATGAGCAGTTCTTC. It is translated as CASSRTGTGVENEQFF.

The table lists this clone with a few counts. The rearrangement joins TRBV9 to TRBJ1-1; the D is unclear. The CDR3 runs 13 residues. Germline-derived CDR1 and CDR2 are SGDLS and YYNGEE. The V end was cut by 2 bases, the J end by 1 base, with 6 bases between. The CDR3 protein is CASSVEQNTEAFF. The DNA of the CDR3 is TGTGCCAGCAGCGTGGAGCAGAACACTGAAGCTTTCTTT.

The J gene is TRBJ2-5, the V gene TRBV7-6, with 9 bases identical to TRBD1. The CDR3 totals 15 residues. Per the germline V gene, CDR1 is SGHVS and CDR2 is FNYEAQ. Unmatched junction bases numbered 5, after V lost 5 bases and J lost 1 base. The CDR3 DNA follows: TGTGCCAGCAGCCTGGGGACAGGGATCCAAGAGACCCAGTACTTC. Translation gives CASSLGTGIQETQYF.

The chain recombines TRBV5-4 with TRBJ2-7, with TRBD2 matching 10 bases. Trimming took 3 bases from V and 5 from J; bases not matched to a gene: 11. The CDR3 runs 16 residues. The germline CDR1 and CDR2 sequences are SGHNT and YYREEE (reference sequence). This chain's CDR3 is CASSSGGASGRNEQYF. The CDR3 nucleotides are TGTGCCAGCAGCTCCGGCGGGGCTAGCGGGAGAAACGAGCAGTACTTC.

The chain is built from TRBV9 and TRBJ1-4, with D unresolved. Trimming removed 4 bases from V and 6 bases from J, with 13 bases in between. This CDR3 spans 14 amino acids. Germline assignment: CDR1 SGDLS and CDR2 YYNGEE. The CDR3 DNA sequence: TGTGCCAGCAGCTCCCGGGAGGCGGATGAAAAACTGTTTTTT. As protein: CASSSREADEKLFF.

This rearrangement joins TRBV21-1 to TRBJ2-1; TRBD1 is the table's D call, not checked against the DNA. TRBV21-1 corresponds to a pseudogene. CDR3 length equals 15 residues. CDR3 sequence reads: CASPRTAPIYNEQFF. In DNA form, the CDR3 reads TGTGCCAGCCCTCGGACAGCCCCTATCTACAATGAGCAGTTCTTC.

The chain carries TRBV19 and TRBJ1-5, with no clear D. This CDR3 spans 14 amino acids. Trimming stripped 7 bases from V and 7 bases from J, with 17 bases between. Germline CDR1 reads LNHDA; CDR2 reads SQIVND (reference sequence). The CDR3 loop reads CASTPDGPGQPQHF. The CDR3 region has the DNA TGTGCCAGTACCCCGGACGGACCGGGCCAGCCCCAGCATTTT.

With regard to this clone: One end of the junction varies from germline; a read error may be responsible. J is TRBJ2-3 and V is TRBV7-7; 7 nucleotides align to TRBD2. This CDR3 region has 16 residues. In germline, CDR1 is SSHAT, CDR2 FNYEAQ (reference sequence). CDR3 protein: CASSFGSRGGTDTQYF. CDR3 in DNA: TGTGCTAGCAGCTTTGGGTCCCGGGGGGGCACAGATACGCAGTATTTT.

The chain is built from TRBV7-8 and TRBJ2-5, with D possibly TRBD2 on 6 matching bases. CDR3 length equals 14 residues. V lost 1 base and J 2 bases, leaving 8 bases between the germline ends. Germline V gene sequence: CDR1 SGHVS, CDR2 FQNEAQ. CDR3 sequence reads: CASSLGTTQETQYF. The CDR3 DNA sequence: TGTGCCAGCAGCTTAGGGACTACGCAAGAGACCCAGTACTTC. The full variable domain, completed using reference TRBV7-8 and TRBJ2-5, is GAGVSQSPRYKVAKRGQDVALRCDPISGHVSLFWYQQALGQGPEFLTYFQNEAQLDKSGLPSDRFFAERPEGSVSTLKIQRTQQEDSAVYLCASSLGTTQETQYFGPGTRLLVL.

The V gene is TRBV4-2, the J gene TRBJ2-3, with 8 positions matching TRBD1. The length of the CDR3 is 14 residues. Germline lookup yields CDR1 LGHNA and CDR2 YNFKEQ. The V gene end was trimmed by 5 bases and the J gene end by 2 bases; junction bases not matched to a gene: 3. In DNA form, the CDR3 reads TGTGCCAGCAGCGGGGACAGGTCCACAGATACGCAGTATTTT. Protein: CASSGDRSTDTQYF.

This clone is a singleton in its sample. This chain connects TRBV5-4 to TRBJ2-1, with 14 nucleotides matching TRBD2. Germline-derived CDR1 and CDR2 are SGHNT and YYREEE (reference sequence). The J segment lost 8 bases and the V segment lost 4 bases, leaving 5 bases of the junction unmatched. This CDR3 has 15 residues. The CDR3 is CASSIGTSGSYEQFF. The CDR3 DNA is TGTGCCAGCAGCATAGGGACTAGCGGGAGTTATGAGCAGTTCTTC.

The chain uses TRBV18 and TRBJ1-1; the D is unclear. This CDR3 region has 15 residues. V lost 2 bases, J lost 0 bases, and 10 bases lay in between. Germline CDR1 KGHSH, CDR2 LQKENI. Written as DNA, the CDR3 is TGTGCCAGCTCACCAGGGAGGGTATTGAACACTGAAGCTTTCTTT. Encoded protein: CASSPGRVLNTEAFF.

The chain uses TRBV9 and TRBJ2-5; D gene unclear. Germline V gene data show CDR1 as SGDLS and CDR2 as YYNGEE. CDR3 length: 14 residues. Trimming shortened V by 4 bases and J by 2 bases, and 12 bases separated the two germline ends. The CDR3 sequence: CASSPRPRQETQYF. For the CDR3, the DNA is TGTGCCAGCAGCCCTCGTCCCAGACAAGAGACCCAGTACTTC.

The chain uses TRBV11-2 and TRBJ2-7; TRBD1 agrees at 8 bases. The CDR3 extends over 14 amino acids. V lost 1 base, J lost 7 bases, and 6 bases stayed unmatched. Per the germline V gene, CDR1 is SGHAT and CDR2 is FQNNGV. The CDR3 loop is CASSLVQGAREQYF. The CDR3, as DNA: TGTGCCAGCAGCTTAGTGCAGGGGGCGAGAGAGCAGTACTTC. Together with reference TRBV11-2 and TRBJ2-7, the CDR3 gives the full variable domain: EAGVAQSPRYKIIEKRQSVAFWCNPISGHATLYWYQQILGQGPKLLIQFQNNGVVDDSQLPKDRFSAERLKGVDSTLKIQPAKLEDSAVYLCASSLVQGAREQYFGPGTRLTVT.

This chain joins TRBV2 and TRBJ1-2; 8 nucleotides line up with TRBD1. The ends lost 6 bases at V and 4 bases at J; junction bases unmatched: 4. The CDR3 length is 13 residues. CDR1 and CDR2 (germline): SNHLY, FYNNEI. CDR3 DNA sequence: TGTGCCAGCAGGGACAGGGTCGGCTATGGCTACACCTTC. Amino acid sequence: CASRDRVGYGYTF.

The CDR3 is CASSSMRGSETQYF. The CDR3 DNA reads TGTGCCAGCAGCTCCATGAGAGGGTCGGAGACCCAGTACTTC. This chain joins TRBV7-2 and TRBJ2-5, with D maybe TRBD2 (5 bases). This CDR3 comprises 14 residues. Germline CDR1 SGHTA, CDR2 FQGNSA. With 4 bases removed from V and 5 bases from J, the gap between germline ends came to 14 bases.

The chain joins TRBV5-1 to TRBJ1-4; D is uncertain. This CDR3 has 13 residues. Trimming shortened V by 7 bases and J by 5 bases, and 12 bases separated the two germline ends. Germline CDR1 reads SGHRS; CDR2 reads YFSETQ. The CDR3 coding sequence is TGCGCCAGCGCGCGGGATACAAATGAAAAACTGTTTTTT. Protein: CASARDTNEKLFF.

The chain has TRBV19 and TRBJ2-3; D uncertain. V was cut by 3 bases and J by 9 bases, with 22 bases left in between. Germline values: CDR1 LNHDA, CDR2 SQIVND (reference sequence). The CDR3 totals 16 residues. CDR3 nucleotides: TGTGCCAGTAGTATGACGACTGTTCGGACCGGTGTAACGCAGTATTTT. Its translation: CASSMTTVRTGVTQYF.

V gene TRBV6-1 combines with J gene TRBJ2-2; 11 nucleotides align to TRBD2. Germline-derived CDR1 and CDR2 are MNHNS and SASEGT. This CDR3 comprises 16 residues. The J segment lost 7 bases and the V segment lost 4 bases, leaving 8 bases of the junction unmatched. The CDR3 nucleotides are TGTGCCAGCAGTGGTCCCGGGACTAGCGGTTTCGGGGAGCTGTTTTTT. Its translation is CASSGPGTSGFGELFF.